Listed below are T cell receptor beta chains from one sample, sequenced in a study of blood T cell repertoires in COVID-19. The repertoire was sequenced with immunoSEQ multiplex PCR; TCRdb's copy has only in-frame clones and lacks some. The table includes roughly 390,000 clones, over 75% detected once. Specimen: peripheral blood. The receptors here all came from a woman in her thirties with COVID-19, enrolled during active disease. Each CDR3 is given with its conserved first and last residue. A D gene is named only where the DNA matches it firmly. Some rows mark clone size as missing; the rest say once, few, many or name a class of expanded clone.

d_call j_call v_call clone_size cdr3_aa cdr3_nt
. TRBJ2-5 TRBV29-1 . CSVTQGRTRETQYF TGCAGCGTGACTCAGGGGCGCACCCGAGAGACCCAGTACTTC
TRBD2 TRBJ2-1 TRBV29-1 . CSAIAGPSYNEQFF TGCAGCGCTATAGCGGGACCCTCCTACAATGAGCAGTTCTTC
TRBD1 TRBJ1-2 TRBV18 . CASSRDRVLEYYGYTF TGTGCCAGCTCGCGGGACAGGGTATTAGAATACTATGGCTACACCTTC
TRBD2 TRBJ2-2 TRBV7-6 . CASSLSGGRAAGELFF TGTGCCAGCAGCTTATCGGGCGGGAGGGCCGCCGGGGAGCTGTTTTTT
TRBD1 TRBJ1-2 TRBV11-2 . CASSSPRGPDLNYGYTF TGTGCCAGCAGCTCCCCAAGGGGGCCCGACCTTAACTATGGCTACACCTTC
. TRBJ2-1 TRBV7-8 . CASSLVGEQFF TGTGCCAGCAGCTTAGTCGGGGAGCAGTTCTTC
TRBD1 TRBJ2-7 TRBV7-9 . CASSLASPKTGGEQYF TGTGCCAGCAGCTTAGCCTCTCCTAAAACAGGGGGCGAGCAGTACTTC
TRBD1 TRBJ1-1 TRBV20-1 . CSASRDRGLNTEAFF TGCAGTGCTAGTCGGGACAGGGGATTGAACACTGAAGCTTTCTTT
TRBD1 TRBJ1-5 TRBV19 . CASSRQGAGNQPQHF TGTGCCAGTAGTAGGCAGGGGGCTGGCAATCAGCCCCAGCATTTT
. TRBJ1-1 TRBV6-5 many CASTTTGLTFF TGTGCCAGCACCACAACAGGGTTAACTTTCTTT
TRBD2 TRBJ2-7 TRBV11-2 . CASSSSGTSYEQYF TGTGCCAGCAGCTCTAGCGGCACATCCTACGAGCAGTACTTC
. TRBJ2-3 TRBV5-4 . CASSLGYSGDTQYF TGTGCCAGCAGCTTAGGGTACAGCGGAGATACGCAGTATTTT
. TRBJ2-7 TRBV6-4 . CASSLQTGYEQYF TGTGCCAGCAGTCTCCAGACTGGCTACGAGCAGTACTTC
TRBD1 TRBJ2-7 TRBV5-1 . CASSLWDRVNEQYF TGCGCCAGCAGCTTGTGGGACAGGGTCAACGAGCAGTACTTC
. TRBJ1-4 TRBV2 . CASRRTVREKLFF TGTGCCAGCAGGAGGACAGTTAGGGAAAAACTGTTTTTT
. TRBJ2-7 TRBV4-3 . CASSQDYQRSWPYEQYF TGCGCCAGCAGCCAAGATTATCAGCGATCGTGGCCCTACGAGCAGTACTTC
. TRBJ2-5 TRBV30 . CACNGRISGTQYF TGTGCCTGCAACGGGCGGATCAGCGGGACCCAGTACTTC
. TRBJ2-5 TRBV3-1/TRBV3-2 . CASSQDGTGETQYF TGTGCCAGCAGCCAAGACGGTACCGGAGAGACCCAGTACTTC
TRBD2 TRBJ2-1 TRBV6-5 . CASSPLAVSYNEQFF TGTGCCAGCAGCCCACTAGCGGTCTCCTACAATGAGCAGTTCTTC
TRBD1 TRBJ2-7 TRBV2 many CASRRDRENEQYF TGTGCCAGCAGAAGGGACAGGGAAAACGAGCAGTACTTC
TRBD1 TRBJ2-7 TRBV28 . CASSLGLGTGIRLYF TGTGCCAGCAGTTTAGGGCTAGGGACAGGGATCAGACTGTACTTC
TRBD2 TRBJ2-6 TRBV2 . CASSDPGLAGAGANVLTF TGTGCCAGCAGCGACCCGGGACTAGCGGGAGCTGGGGCCAACGTCCTGACTTTC
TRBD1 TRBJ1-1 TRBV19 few CASSIIGTGDTEAFF TGTGCCAGTAGTATAATTGGGACAGGGGACACTGAAGCTTTCTTT
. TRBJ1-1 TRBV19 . CASSPRGGRKNTEAFF TGTGCCAGTAGTCCGCGGGGGGGAAGGAAAAACACTGAAGCTTTCTTT
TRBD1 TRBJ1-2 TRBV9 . CASSAWDRGRGYGYTF TGTGCCAGCAGCGCCTGGGACAGGGGGCGAGGCTATGGCTACACCTTC
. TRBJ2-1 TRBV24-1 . CATSDPGDRIYGNEQFF TGTGCCACCAGTGATCCCGGCGACCGCATATACGGGAATGAGCAGTTCTTC
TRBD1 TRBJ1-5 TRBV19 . CASSIGTGRNQPQHF TGTGCCAGTAGTATAGGGACAGGGAGAAATCAGCCCCAGCATTTT
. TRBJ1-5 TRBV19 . CASSIGGNQPQHF TGTGCCAGTAGTATAGGCGGGAATCAGCCCCAGCATTTT
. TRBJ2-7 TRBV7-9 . CASSLAWGERDEQYF TGTGCCAGCAGCTTAGCGTGGGGGGAGAGGGACGAGCAGTACTTC
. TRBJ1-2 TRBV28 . CASSLGRMNYGYTF TGTGCCAGCAGTTTGGGCAGGATGAACTATGGCTACACCTTC
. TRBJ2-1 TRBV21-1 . CAPKGSGAHYQFF TGTGCCCCCAAAGGCTCAGGGGCGCATTATCAGTTCTTC
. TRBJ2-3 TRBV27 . CASRALGGEVTDTQYF TGTGCCAGCAGGGCCCTGGGGGGAGAGGTAACAGATACGCAGTATTTT
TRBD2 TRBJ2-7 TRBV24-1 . CATSDPSSGTYEQYF TGTGCCACCAGTGATCCTTCTAGCGGGACTTACGAGCAGTACTTC
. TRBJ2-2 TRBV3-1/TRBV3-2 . CASSQGVAGWNTGELFF TGTGCCAGCAGCCAAGGGGTGGCAGGGTGGAACACCGGGGAGCTGTTTTTT
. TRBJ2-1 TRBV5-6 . CASSLNRRYNEQFF TGTGCCAGCAGCTTGAACAGGCGGTACAATGAGCAGTTCTTC
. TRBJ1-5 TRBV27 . CASSHTVGGARNQPQHF TGTGCCAGCTCTCATACCGTCGGGGGGGCTCGTAATCAGCCCCAGCATTTT
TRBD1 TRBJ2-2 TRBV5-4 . CASSGGQGTGELFF TGTGCCAGCAGTGGGGGACAGGGGACCGGGGAGCTGTTTTTT
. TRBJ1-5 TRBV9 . CASSVGGLGQPQHF TGTGCCAGCAGCGTGGGGGGTCTTGGACAGCCCCAGCATTTT
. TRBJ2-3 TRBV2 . CASLEVDTQYF TGTGCCAGCCTCGAGGTAGATACGCAGTATTTT
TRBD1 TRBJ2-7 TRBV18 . CASSQGAIKVEQYF TGTGCCAGCTCACAGGGGGCTATCAAGGTTGAGCAGTACTTC
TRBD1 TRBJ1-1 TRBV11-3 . CASQQGASNTEAFF TGTGCCAGTCAACAGGGGGCTTCAAACACTGAAGCTTTCTTT
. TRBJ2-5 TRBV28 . CASSPESGHPVRQETQYF TGTGCCAGCAGTCCGGAGAGTGGACACCCCGTTAGACAAGAGACCCAGTACTTC
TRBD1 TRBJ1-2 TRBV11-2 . CASNVRGVYGYTF TGTGCCAGCAACGTCAGGGGGGTCTATGGCTACACCTTC
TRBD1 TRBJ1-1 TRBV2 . CASTGQGASGTEAFF TGTGCCAGCACGGGGCAGGGGGCAAGTGGCACTGAAGCTTTCTTT
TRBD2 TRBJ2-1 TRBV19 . CASPGTSGDNEQFF TGTGCCAGTCCCGGGACTAGCGGGGACAATGAGCAGTTCTTC
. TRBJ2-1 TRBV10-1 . CASSDGKEVYNEQFF TGCGCCAGCAGCGACGGGAAAGAGGTTTACAATGAGCAGTTCTTC
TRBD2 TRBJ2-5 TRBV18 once CASSPAESIAGPEKETQYF TGTGCCAGCTCACCAGCAGAATCTATAGCGGGACCTGAAAAAGAGACCCAGTACTTC
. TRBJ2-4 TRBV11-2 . CASSLQIRQGAKNIQYF TGTGCCAGCAGCCTCCAGATCCGCCAGGGAGCCAAAAACATTCAGTACTTC
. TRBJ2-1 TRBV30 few CACSSESSYNEQFF TGTGCCTGTAGCTCAGAGAGCTCCTACAATGAGCAGTTCTTC
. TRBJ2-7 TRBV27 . CASSFPGGEQYF TGTGCCAGCAGTTTCCCCGGGGGCGAGCAGTACTTC
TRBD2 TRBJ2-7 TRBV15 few CATSRDQLAAGYEQYF TGTGCCACCAGCAGAGATCAACTAGCGGCAGGCTACGAGCAGTACTTC
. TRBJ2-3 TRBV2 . CASSLNPEDTQYF TGTGCCAGCAGTCTAAATCCCGAAGATACGCAGTATTTT
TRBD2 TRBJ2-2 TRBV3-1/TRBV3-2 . CASSQGLLAGGTGELFF TGTGCCAGCAGCCAAGGTTTACTAGCGGGAGGTACCGGGGAGCTGTTTTTT
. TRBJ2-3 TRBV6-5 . CASSRQTDTQYF TGTGCCAGCAGCAGACAAACAGATACGCAGTATTTT
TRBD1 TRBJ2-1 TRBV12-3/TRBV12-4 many CASNQGVHEQFF TGTGCCAGCAACCAGGGGGTGCATGAGCAGTTCTTC
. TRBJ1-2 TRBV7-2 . CASSSVLNYGYTF TGTGCCAGCAGCAGCGTCCTGAACTATGGCTACACCTTC
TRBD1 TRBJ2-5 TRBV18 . CASSPQTGNQETQYF TGTGCCAGCTCACCCCAGACAGGGAACCAAGAGACCCAGTACTTC
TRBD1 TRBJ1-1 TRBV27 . CASSPLYRDRGFETFF TGTGCCAGCAGTCCATTATACCGGGACAGGGGGTTCGAAACTTTCTTT
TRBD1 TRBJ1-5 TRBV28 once CASSALQGKGNQPQHF TGTGCCAGCAGTGCCCTACAGGGGAAGGGCAATCAGCCCCAGCATTTT